The clone carrying this T cell receptor (beta chain) was found many times. Its specificity is not known. CDR1 SGHAT and CDR2 FQDESV come from the germline V gene (reference sequence). The CDR3 is made up of 16 amino acids. Trimming took 6 bases from V and 3 from J; bases not matched to a gene: 9. As originally analysed: Clinicopathological groups supplied CDR3 differences that were used to build a distant-metastasis classifier for papillary thyroid cancer. TCRdb re-called clones from the PCR reads using MiXCR. TCRdb assigned the V and J calls; the authors' analysis was not used. The table includes roughly 70,000 clones, roughly 18% detected once. There were no patients who had received any treatment before thyroid surgery. These data are taken from a study of metastatic and nonmetastatic thyroid tumors. Study-level information: Repertoire data that came from the blood and tumor or nodule tissue of malignant and benign thyroid patients were compared.

Study-wide findings and caveats: Reports indicated that malignant thyroid tumors showed significantly higher TCR beta diversity than benign nodules did, in blood and tumor.

This chain uses TRBV11-1 with TRBJ2-1; 9 positions agree with TRBD2. Sequencing input: blood. The sequence was obtained from a female donor with papillary thyroid cancer or a benign thyroid nodule (not recorded which). Some clones in this sample may be carry-over from other donors' samples. The CDR3 nucleotides read TGTGCCAGCAGTTTCTCGACTAGCGGCATCTACAATGAGCAGTTCTTC. Its protein product is CASSFSTSGIYNEQFF. The entire variable domain, with the rest obtained from reference TRBV11-1 and TRBJ2-1, is as follows: EAEVAQSPRYKITEKSQAVAFWCDPISGHATLYWYRQILGQGPELLVQFQDESVVDDSQLPKDRFSAERLKGVDSTLKIQPAELGDSAMYLCASSFSTSGIYNEQFFGPGTRLTVL.